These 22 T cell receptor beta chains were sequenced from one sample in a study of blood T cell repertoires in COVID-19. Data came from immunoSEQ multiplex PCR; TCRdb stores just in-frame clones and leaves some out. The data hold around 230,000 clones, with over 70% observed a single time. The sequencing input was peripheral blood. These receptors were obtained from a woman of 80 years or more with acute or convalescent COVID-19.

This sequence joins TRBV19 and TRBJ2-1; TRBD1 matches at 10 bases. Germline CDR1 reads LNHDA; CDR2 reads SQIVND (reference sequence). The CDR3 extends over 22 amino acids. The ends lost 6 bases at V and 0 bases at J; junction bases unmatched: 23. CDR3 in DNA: TGTGCCAGTAGACAGACAGGGGGCGCGGACCTCTCTAGAGGAATCTCCTACAATGAGCAGTTCTTC. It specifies CASRQTGGADLSRGISYNEQFF.

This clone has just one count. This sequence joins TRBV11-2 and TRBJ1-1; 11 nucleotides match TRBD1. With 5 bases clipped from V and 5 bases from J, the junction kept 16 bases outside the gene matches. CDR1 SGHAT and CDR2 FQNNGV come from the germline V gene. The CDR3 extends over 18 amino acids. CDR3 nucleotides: TGTGCCAGCAGCCCATATCCGGGACAGGGGGATGGGAAAACTGAAGCTTTCTTT. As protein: CASSPYPGQGDGKTEAFF.

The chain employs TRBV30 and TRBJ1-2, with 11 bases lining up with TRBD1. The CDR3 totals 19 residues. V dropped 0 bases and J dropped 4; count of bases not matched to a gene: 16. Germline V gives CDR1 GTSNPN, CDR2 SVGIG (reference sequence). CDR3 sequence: CAWSVRGTGGNLMPYGYTF. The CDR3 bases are TGTGCCTGGAGTGTACGGGGGACAGGGGGGAATTTAATGCCCTATGGCTACACCTTC.

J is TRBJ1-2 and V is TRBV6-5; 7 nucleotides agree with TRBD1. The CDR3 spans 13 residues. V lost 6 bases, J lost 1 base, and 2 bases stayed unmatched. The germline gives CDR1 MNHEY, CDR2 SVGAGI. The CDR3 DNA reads TGTGCCAGCAGGCGGGACAGTAACTATGGCTACACCTTC. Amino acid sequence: CASRRDSNYGYTF.

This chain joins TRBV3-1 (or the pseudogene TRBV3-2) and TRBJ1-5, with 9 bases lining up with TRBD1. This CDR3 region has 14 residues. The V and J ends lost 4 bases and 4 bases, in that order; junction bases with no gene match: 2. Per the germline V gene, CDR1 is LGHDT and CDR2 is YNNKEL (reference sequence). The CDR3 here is CASSPGQGNQPQHF. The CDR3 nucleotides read TGTGCCAGCAGCCCTGGACAGGGGAATCAGCCCCAGCATTTT.

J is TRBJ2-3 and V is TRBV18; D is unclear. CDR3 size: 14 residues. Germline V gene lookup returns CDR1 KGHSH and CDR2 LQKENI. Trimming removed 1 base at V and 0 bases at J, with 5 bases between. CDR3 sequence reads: CASSPLQSTDTQYF. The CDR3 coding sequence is TGTGCCAGCTCACCACTTCAGAGCACAGATACGCAGTATTTT.

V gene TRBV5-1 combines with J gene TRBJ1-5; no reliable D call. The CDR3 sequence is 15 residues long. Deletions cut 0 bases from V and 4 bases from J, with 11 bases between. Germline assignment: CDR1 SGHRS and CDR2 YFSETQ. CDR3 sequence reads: CASSLGAGGNQPQHF. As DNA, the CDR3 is TGCGCCAGCAGCTTGGGGGCAGGAGGGAATCAGCCCCAGCATTTT.

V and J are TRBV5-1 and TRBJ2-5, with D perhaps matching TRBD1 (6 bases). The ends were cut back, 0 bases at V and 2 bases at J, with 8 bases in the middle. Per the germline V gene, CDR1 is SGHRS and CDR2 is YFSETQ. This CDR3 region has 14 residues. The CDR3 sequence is CASSLAGTQETQYF. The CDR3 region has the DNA TGCGCCAGCAGCTTGGCCGGGACACAAGAGACCCAGTACTTC.

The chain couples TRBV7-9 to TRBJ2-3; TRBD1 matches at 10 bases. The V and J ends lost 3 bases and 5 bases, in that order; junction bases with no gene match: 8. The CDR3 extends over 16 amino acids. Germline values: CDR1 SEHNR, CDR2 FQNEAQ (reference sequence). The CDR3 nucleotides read TGTGCCAGCAGCTTCTTATCGGGACAGGGGCAAGATACGCAGTATTTT. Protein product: CASSFLSGQGQDTQYF.

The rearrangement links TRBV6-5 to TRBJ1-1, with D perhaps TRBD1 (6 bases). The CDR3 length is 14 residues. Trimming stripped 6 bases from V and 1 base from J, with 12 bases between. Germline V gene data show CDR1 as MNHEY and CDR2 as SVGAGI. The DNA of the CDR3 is TGTGCCAGCAGACCGGACAGAAAGAACACTGAAGCTTTCTTT. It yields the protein CASRPDRKNTEAFF.

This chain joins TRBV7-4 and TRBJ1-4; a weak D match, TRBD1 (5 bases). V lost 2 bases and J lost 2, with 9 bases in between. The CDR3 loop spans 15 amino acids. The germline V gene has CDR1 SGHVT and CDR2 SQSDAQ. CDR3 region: CASSLTGATNEKLFF. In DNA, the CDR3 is TGTGCCAGCAGCTTAACAGGAGCTACTAATGAAAAACTGTTTTTT.

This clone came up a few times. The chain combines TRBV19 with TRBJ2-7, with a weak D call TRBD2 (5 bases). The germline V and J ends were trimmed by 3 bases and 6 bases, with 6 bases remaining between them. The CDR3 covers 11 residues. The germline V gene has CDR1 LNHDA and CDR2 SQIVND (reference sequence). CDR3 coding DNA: TGTGCCAGTAGTATTCGGGGCGAGCAGTACTTC. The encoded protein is CASSIRGEQYF.

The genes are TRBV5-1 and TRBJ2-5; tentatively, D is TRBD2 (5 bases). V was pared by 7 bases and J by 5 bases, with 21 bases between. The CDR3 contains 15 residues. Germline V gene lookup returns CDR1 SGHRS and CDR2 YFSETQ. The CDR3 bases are TGCGCCAGCCGGCCAGCTGGGAGAATGGGGGAGACCCAGTACTTC. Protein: CASRPAGRMGETQYF.

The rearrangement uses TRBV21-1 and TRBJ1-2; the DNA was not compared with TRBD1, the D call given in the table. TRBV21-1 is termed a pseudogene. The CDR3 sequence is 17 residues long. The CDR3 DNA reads TGTGCCAGCAGCTCACTAAAGGCGAAAACAGGGATCTATGGCTACACCTTC. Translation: CASSSLKAKTGIYGYTF.

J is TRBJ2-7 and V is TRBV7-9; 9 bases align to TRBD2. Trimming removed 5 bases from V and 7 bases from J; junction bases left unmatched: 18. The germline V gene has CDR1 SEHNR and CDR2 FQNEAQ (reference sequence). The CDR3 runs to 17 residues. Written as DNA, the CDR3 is TGTGCCAGCAGCGCGAACGGGGGGTTAGCGGGAGTGCGGGAGCAGTACTTC. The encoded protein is CASSANGGLAGVREQYF.

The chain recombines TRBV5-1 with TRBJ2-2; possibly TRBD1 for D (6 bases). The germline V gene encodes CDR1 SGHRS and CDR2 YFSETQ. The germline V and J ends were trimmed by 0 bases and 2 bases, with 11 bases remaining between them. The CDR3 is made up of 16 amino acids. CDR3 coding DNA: TGCGCCAGCAGCTTGGAGGTCAGGGGTAACACCGGGGAGCTGTTTTTT. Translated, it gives CASSLEVRGNTGELFF. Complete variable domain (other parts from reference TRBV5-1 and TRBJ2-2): KAGVTQTPRYLIKTRGQQVTLSCSPISGHRSVSWYQQTPGQGLQFLFEYFSETQRNKGNFPGRFSGRQFSNSRSEMNVSTLELGDSALYLCASSLEVRGNTGELFFGEGSRLTVL.

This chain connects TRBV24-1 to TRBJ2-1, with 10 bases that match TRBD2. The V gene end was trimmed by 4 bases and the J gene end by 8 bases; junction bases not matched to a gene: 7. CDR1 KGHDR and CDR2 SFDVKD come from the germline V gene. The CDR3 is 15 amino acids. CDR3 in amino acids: CATSESGGGWHEQFF. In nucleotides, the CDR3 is TGTGCCACCAGTGAGAGCGGGGGGGGTTGGCATGAGCAGTTCTTC.

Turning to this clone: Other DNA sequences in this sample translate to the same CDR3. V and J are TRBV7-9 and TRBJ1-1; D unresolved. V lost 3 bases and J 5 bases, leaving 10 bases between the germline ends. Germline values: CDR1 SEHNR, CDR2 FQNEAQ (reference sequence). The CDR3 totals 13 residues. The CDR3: CASSFGERTEAFF. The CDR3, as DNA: TGTGCCAGCAGCTTCGGGGAACGGACTGAAGCTTTCTTT.

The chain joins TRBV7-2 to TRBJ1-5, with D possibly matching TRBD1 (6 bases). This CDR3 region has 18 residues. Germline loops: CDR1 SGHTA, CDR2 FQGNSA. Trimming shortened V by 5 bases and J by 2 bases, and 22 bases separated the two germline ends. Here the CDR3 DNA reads TGTGCCAGCAGCGTGCAAGGGACATCCATTTGGGGCAATCAGCCCCAGCATTTT. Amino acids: CASSVQGTSIWGNQPQHF.

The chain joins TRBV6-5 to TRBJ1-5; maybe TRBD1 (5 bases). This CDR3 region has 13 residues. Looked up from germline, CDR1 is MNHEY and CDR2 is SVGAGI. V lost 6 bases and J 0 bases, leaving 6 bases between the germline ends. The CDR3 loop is CASSRVSNQPQHF. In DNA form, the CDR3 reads TGTGCCAGCAGCAGGGTTAGCAATCAGCCCCAGCATTTT.

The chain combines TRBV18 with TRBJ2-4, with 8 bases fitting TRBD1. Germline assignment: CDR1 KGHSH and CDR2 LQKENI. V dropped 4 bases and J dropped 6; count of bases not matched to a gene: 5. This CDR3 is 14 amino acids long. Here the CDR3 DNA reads TGTGCCAGCTCACGGGACAGGAGGCTAAACATTCAGTACTTC. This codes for CASSRDRRLNIQYF. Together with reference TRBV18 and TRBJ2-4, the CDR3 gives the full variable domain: NAGVMQNPRHLVRRRGQEARLRCSPMKGHSHVYWYRQLPEEGLKFMVYLQKENIIDESGMPKERFSAEFPKEGPSILRIQQVVRGDSAAYFCASSRDRRLNIQYFGAGTRLSVL.

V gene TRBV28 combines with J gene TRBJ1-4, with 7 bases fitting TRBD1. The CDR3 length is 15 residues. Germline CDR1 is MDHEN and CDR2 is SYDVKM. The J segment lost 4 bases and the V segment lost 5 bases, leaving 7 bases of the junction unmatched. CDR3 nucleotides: TGTGCCAGCAGTCCACAGGGGTACGGTAATGAAAAACTGTTTTTT. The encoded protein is CASSPQGYGNEKLFF.